What follows are 18 T cell receptor beta chains derived from one specimen sequenced in a study of cytomegalovirus exposure and HLA in healthy donors. Amplification used 60 Vbeta primers and 13 Jbeta primers. Produced via immunoSEQ multiplex PCR; TCRdb's table is partial and in-frame only. The sample records roughly 150,000 clones, about 66% being singletons. Sequencing used PBMCs. The source is a human donor in good health.

V usage is TRBV9 and J usage is TRBJ2-7, with D possibly being TRBD2 (7 bases). CDR3 length: 14 amino acids. Trimming removed 4 bases from V and 2 bases from J, with 13 bases in between. Germline V gives CDR1 SGDLS, CDR2 YYNGEE. The CDR3 here is CASSSLGGPYEQYF. The CDR3 DNA reads TGTGCCAGCAGCTCCCTCGGGGGGCCCTACGAGCAGTACTTC.

A few counts support this clone. The chain employs TRBV10-3 and TRBJ2-7; 9 bases are a match to TRBD1. Unmatched junction bases numbered 2, after V lost 8 bases and J lost 0 bases. Germline V gene lookup returns CDR1 ENHRY and CDR2 SYGVKD. CDR3 length equals 13 residues. CDR3 coding DNA: TGTGCCATCGCGGACAGGGGCTCCTACGAGCAGTACTTC. It encodes CAIADRGSYEQYF.

This rearrangement joins TRBV5-4 to TRBJ2-3; D remains ambiguous. V was pared by 4 bases and J by 0 bases, with 15 bases between. CDR1 SGHNT and CDR2 YYREEE come from the germline V gene (reference sequence). This CDR3 spans 16 amino acids. The CDR3 loop reads CASSPRWIASTDTQYF. Here the CDR3 DNA reads TGTGCCAGCAGCCCCCGGTGGATAGCCAGCACAGATACGCAGTATTTT.

The CDR3 reads CASSMGNLGVGDEQFF. The CDR3 nucleotides read TGTGCCAGTAGTATGGGAAATCTAGGAGTCGGGGATGAGCAGTTCTTC. The chain has TRBV19 and TRBJ2-1, with D perhaps TRBD2 (5 bases). The V end lost 3 bases, the J end lost 8 bases, and 20 bases lay between the germline ends. Germline V gives CDR1 LNHDA, CDR2 SQIVND (reference sequence). The CDR3 is 16 residues long. The full variable domain, its missing parts supplied by reference TRBV19 and TRBJ2-1, is DGGITQSPKYLFRKEGQNVTLSCEQNLNHDAMYWYRQDPGQGLRLIYYSQIVNDFQKGDIAEGYSVSREKKESFPLTVTSAQKNPTAFYLCASSMGNLGVGDEQFFGPGTRLTVL.

The V call is TRBV18, the J call TRBJ1-5, with 7 positions matching TRBD1. CDR3 size: 15 residues. The germline gives CDR1 KGHSH, CDR2 LQKENI. J lost 3 bases, V lost 3 bases, and 5 bases had no gene match. The CDR3 here is CASSPMTGNNQPQHF. The CDR3 DNA reads as TGTGCCAGCTCACCGATGACAGGGAACAATCAGCCCCAGCATTTT.

This clone has only a few counts. The rearrangement uses TRBV5-1 and TRBJ2-7; 7 bases are shared with TRBD2. The ends lost 0 bases at V and 0 bases at J; junction bases unmatched: 3. Germline V CDR1 and CDR2: SGHRS, YFSETQ. CDR3 length: 15 residues. The CDR3 region has the DNA TGCGCCAGCAGCTTGGCTAGCGGATACTCCTACGAGCAGTACTTC. Translation gives CASSLASGYSYEQYF. The variable domain in full, with the rest retrieved from reference TRBV5-1 and TRBJ2-7, is KAGVTQTPRYLIKTRGQQVTLSCSPISGHRSVSWYQQTPGQGLQFLFEYFSETQRNKGNFPGRFSGRQFSNSRSEMNVSTLELGDSALYLCASSLASGYSYEQYFGPGTRLTVT.

CDR3 region: CSAEAAYEQYF. The CDR3 DNA follows: TGCAGTGCCGAGGCGGCCTACGAGCAGTACTTC. The chain combines TRBV20-1 with TRBJ2-7, with unresolved D. Germline V gene data show CDR1 as DFQATT and CDR2 as SNEGSKA (reference sequence). This CDR3 is built from 11 residues. The ends were cut back, 6 bases at V and 2 bases at J, with 8 bases in the middle.

V and J are TRBV6-1 and TRBJ2-1, with 7 bases that match TRBD2. J lost 0 bases, V lost 4 bases, and 6 bases had no gene match. The CDR3 loop spans 16 amino acids. Germline V gene data show CDR1 as MNHNS and CDR2 as SASEGT. CDR3 DNA sequence: TGTGCCAGCAGTGGACTAGCTTCGTTCTCCTACAATGAGCAGTTCTTC. The encoded protein is CASSGLASFSYNEQFF.

The chain joins TRBV5-4 to TRBJ1-1; D gene unclear. Germline V lookup: CDR1 SGHNT, CDR2 YYREEE (reference sequence). Trimming stripped 0 bases from V and 3 bases from J, with 15 bases between. The CDR3 has 16 amino acids. The CDR3 nucleotides read TGTGCCAGCAGCTTGGGTTCCCCAGGTAGACACACTGAAGCTTTCTTT. It is translated as CASSLGSPGRHTEAFF.

The V call is TRBV7-6, the J call TRBJ2-1; possibly TRBD2 for D (6 bases). This CDR3 spans 15 amino acids. V was cut by 5 bases and J by 0 bases, with 11 bases left in between. Germline lookup yields CDR1 SGHVS and CDR2 FNYEAQ. The CDR3 protein is CASSAGLSSYNEQFF. CDR3 in DNA: TGTGCCAGCAGCGCGGGACTTAGCTCCTACAATGAGCAGTTCTTC.

Here the CDR3 reads CASSRTGAMNTEAFF. The CDR3 DNA is TGTGCCAGCAGTCGAACAGGGGCTATGAACACTGAAGCTTTCTTT. The rearrangement uses TRBV2 and TRBJ1-1; 7 bases map to TRBD1. The CDR3 runs to 15 residues. The V gene end was trimmed by 5 bases and the J gene end by 0 bases; junction bases not matched to a gene: 6. The germline V gene encodes CDR1 SNHLY and CDR2 FYNNEI.

The chain recombines TRBV7-3 with TRBJ2-1, with 9 positions matching TRBD2. The CDR3 runs to 15 residues. The germline gives CDR1 SGHTA, CDR2 FQGTGA. V shed 5 bases and J 0 bases; nucleotides not matched to a gene: 2. CDR3 coding DNA: TGTGCCAGCAGCCAAGCGGGGGGCTCCTACAATGAGCAGTTCTTC. Translating it yields CASSQAGGSYNEQFF.

J is TRBJ2-3 and V is TRBV18, with 10 bases identical to TRBD2. This CDR3 comprises 18 residues. J lost 4 bases, V lost 6 bases, and 16 bases had no gene match. Germline assignment: CDR1 KGHSH and CDR2 LQKENI. Here the CDR3 reads CASSQITSSGSSPDTQYF. CDR3 coding DNA: TGTGCCAGCTCCCAAATAACTTCTAGCGGGAGCTCCCCAGATACGCAGTATTTT.

CDR3 protein: CSVEGLADTDTQYF. The DNA for the CDR3 is TGCAGCGTTGAGGGACTAGCGGACACAGATACGCAGTATTTT. The genes are TRBV29-1 and TRBJ2-3, with 11 nucleotides matching TRBD2. The ends lost 3 bases at V and 2 bases at J; junction bases unmatched: 1. This CDR3 has 14 residues. Germline V lookup: CDR1 SQVTM, CDR2 ANQGSEA.

The gene calls are TRBV6-5 and TRBJ1-2; D ambiguous. Trimming left V 0 bases short and J 8 bases short, with 16 bases between. The length of the CDR3 is 15 residues. Looked up from germline, CDR1 is MNHEY and CDR2 is SVGAGI. The CDR3 here is CASSYSGRGGKGYTF. The CDR3 region has the DNA TGTGCCAGCAGTTACTCGGGTCGGGGAGGGAAAGGCTACACCTTC.

This clone was observed a few times. The chain employs TRBV29-1 and TRBJ2-1, with TRBD2 identical over 10 bases. After removal of 7 bases from V and 4 bases from J, the junction contained 13 bases not matched to a gene. This CDR3 comprises 16 residues. From germline, CDR1 is SQVTM and CDR2 ANQGSEA. The CDR3 spells CSADPWGTSAYNEQFF. CDR3 in DNA: TGCAGCGCCGATCCCTGGGGGACTAGCGCTTACAATGAGCAGTTCTTC.

This clone appeared once. The V gene is TRBV11-3, the J gene TRBJ2-1; maybe TRBD2 (6 bases). V lost 5 bases and J lost 5, with 16 bases in between. Germline V gene data show CDR1 as SGHNT and CDR2 as YENEEA. This CDR3 is 15 amino acids long. CDR3 coding DNA: TGTGCCAGCAGCCGCAGACTAGATTCCAACAATGAGCAGTTCTTC. It specifies CASSRRLDSNNEQFF. Complete variable domain (other parts from reference TRBV11-3 and TRBJ2-1): EAGVVQSPRYKIIEKKQPVAFWCNPISGHNTLYWYLQNLGQGPELLIRYENEEAVDDSQLPKDRFSAERLKGVDSTLKIQPAELGDSAVYLCASSRRLDSNNEQFFGPGTRLTVL.

Of note for this clone: One end of the junction varies from germline; a read error may be responsible. The same CDR3 arises from other DNA sequences in this sample as well. The chain combines TRBV7-9 with TRBJ1-1; D is possibly TRBD1 (5 bases). Germline V gives CDR1 SEHNR, CDR2 FQNEAQ (reference sequence). The CDR3 is made up of 15 amino acids. CDR3 nucleotide sequence: TGTGCAAGCAGCTTAGGCGGGGTCGGGGACGCTGAAGCTTTCTTT. Amino acid sequence: CASSLGGVGDAEAFF.